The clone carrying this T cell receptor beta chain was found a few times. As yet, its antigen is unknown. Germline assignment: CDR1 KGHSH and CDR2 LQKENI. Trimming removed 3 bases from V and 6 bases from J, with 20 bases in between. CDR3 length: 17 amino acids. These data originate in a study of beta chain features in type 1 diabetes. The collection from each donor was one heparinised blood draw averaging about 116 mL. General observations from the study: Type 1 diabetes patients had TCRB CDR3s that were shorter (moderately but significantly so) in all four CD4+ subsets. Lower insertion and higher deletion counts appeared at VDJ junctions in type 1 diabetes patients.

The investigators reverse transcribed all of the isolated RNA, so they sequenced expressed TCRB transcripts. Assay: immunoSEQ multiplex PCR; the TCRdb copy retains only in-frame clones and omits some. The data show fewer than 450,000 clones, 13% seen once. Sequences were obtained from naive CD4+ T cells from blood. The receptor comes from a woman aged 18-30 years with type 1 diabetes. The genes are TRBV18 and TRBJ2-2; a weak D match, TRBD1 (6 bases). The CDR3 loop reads CASSPAIGTTRSGELFF. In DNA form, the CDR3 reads TGTGCCAGCTCACCGGCCATCGGGACAACGCGGTCCGGGGAGCTGTTTTTT.